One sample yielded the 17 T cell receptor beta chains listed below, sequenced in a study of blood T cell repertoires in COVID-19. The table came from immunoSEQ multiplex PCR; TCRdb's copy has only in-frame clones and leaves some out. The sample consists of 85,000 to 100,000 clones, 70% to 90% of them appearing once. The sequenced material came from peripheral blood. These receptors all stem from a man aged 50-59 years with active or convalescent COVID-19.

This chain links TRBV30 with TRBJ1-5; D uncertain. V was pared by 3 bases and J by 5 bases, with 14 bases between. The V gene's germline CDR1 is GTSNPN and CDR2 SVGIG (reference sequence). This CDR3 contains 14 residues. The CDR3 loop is CAWSREVSDQPQHF. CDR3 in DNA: TGTGCCTGGAGCCGAGAGGTGTCCGATCAGCCCCAGCATTTT. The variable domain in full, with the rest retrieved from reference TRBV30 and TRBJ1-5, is SQTIHQWPATLVQPVGSPLSLECTVEGTSNPNLYWYRQAAGRGLQLLFYSVGIGQISSEVPQNLSASRPQDRQFILSSKKLLLSDSGFYLCAWSREVSDQPQHFGDGTRLSIL.

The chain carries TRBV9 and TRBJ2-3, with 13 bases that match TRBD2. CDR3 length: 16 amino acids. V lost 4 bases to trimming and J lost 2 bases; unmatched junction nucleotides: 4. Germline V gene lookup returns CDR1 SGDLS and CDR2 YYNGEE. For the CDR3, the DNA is TGTGCCAGCAGCATCGGGACTAGCGGGACCACAGATACGCAGTATTTT. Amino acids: CASSIGTSGTTDTQYF.

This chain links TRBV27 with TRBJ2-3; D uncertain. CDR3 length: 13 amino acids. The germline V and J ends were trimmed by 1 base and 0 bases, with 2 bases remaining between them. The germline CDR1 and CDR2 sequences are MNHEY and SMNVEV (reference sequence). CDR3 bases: TGTGCCAGCAGTTTATTAAGCACAGATACGCAGTATTTT. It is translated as CASSLLSTDTQYF.

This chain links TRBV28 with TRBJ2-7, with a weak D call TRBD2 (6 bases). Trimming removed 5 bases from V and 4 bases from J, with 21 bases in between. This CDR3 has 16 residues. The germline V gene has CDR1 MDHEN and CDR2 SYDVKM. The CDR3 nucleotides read TGTGCCAGCAGTCCCTACCGGTATGCAGGGAGGTACGAGCAGTACTTC. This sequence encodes CASSPYRYAGRYEQYF.

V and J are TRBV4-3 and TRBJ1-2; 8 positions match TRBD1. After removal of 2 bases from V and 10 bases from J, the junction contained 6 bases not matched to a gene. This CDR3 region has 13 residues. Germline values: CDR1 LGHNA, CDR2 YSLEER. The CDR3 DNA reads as TGCGCCAGCAGCCAACTAAGGGACAGGATCTACACCTTC. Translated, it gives CASSQLRDRIYTF.

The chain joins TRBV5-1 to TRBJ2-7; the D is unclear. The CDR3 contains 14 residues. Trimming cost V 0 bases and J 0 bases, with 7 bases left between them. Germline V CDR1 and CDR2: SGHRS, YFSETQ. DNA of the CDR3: TGCGCCAGCAGCTTGGTTGGCAGCTCCTACGAGCAGTACTTC. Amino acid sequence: CASSLVGSSYEQYF.

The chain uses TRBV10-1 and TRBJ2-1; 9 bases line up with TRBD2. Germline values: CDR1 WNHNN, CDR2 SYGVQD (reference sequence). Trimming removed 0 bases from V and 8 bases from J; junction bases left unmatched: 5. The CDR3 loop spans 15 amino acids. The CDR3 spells CASSESGGGGDEQFF. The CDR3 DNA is TGCGCCAGCAGTGAGTCTGGCGGGGGGGGAGATGAGCAGTTCTTC.

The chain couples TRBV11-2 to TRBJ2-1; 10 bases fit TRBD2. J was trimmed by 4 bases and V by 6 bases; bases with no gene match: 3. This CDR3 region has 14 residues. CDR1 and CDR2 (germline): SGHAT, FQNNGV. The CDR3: CASRRTSGYNEQFF. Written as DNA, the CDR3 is TGTGCCAGCAGACGGACTAGCGGTTACAATGAGCAGTTCTTC. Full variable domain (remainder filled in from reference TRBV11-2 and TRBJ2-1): EAGVAQSPRYKIIEKRQSVAFWCNPISGHATLYWYQQILGQGPKLLIQFQNNGVVDDSQLPKDRFSAERLKGVDSTLKIQPAKLEDSAVYLCASRRTSGYNEQFFGPGTRLTVL.

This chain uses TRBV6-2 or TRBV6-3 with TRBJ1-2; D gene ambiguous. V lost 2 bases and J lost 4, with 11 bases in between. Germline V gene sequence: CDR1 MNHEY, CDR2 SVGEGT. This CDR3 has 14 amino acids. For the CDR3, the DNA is TGTGCCAGCAGTTACATCGGTCCTATCTATGGCTACACCTTC. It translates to CASSYIGPIYGYTF.

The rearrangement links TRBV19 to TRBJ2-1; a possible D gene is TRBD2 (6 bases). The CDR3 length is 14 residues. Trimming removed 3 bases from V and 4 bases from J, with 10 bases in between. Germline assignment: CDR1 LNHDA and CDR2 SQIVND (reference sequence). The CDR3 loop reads CASSIRDSYNEQFF. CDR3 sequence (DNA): TGTGCCAGTAGTATCAGGGACTCTTACAATGAGCAGTTCTTC.

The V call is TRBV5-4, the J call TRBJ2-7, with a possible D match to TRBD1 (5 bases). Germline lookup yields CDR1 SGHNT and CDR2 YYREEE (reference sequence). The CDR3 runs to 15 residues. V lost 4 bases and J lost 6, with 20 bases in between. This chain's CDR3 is CASSPTSGFLGEQYF. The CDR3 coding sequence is TGTGCCAGCAGCCCAACATCAGGGTTTCTCGGCGAGCAGTACTTC.

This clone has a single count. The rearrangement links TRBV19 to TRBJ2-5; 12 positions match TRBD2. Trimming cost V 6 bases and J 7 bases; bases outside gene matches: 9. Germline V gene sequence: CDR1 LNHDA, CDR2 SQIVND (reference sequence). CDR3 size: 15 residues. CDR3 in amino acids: CASSLDGLAGTTQYF. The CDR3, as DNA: TGTGCCAGTAGCCTCGACGGACTAGCGGGAACGACCCAGTACTTC.

The CDR3 DNA is TGTGCCAGCAGTAAGGACTCGGGACAGGGGGTTAATGAGCAGTTCTTC. Amino acid sequence: CASSKDSGQGVNEQFF. V usage is TRBV6-4 and J usage is TRBJ2-1; 11 nucleotides line up with TRBD1. The ends lost 5 bases at V and 7 bases at J; junction bases unmatched: 10. Germline lookup yields CDR1 MRHNA and CDR2 SNTAGT. CDR3 length equals 16 residues.

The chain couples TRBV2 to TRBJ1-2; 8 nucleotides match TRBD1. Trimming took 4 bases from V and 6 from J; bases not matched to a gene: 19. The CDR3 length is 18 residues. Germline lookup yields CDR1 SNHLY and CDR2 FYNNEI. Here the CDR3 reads CASSGVWANLMDRDGYTF. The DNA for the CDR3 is TGTGCCAGCAGTGGGGTCTGGGCTAACCTGATGGACAGGGATGGCTACACCTTC.

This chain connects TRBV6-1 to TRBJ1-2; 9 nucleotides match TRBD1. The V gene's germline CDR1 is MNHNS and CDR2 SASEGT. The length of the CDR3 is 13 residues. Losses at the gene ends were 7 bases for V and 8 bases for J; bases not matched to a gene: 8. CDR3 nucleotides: TGTGCCAGCATTAGCGGGACAGGGAACGGCTACACCTTC. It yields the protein CASISGTGNGYTF.

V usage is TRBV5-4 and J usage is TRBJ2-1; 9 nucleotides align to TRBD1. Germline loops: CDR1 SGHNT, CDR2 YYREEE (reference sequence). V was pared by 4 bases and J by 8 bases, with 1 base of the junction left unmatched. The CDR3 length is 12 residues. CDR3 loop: CASSRTGDEQFF. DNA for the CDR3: TGTGCCAGCAGCAGGACAGGGGATGAGCAGTTCTTC.

CDR3 nucleotides: TGTGCCAGCAGTTTATTATACACAGATACGCAGTATTTT. Residues: CASSLLYTDTQYF. The chain carries TRBV28 and TRBJ2-3; no firm D call. Trimming removed 1 base from V and 2 bases from J, with 4 bases in between. The CDR3 covers 13 residues. Germline V gives CDR1 MDHEN, CDR2 SYDVKM.